This TCR beta chain emerged from a study of cytotoxic CD8 clonotypes in ibrutinib-treated CLL. Background on the study: The study recorded mean values of approximately 260,000 productive templates and under 100,000 productive rearrangements per sample. Study-wide results and limits: Public clonotypes, rarely seen, contracted or held steady on treatment. Patients had baseline clonality above age-matched healthy donors, and this clonality moved with circulating CD8+ T-cell counts. Clonality climbed at ibrutinib response, then dropped toward baseline at progression.

The method was immunoSEQ multiplex PCR; TCRdb's version includes in-frame clones alone and lacks a portion of them. The sample carries more than 200,000 clones, under 75% recorded once. The germline V gene encodes CDR1 GTSNPN and CDR2 SVGIG (reference sequence). This CDR3 is built from 14 residues. Trimming cost V 2 bases and J 3 bases, with 11 bases left between them. This clone was found a few times. The antigen is not known. The specimen comprised PBMCs, sampled after 24 months of ibrutinib treatment. The chain links TRBV30 to TRBJ1-5; tentative D call: TRBD1 (6 bases). The TCR sequence derives from a human donor with chronic lymphocytic leukemia. CDR3 region: CAWSRDTNNQPQHF. The CDR3 nucleotides are TGTGCCTGGAGTCGGGACACCAACAATCAGCCCCAGCATTTT.